This T cell receptor (beta chain) was obtained from a study of molecular identifiers for immune sequencing clone quantification. TCRdb called the PCR reads again in MiXCR, with one record for every CDR3 protein. Among about 500,000 distinct CDR3 sequences, roughly a fifth were seen once, and the ten largest hold roughly 0.81%. This clonotype appeared a few times. V was cut by 1 base and J by 0 bases, with 9 bases left in between. Per germline, CDR1 MNHEY and CDR2 SMNVEV (reference sequence). The CDR3 is 15 residues long. V usage is TRBV27 and J usage is TRBJ2-5; D uncertain. Sequencing input: naive CD8+ T cells from blood, with Jurkat cell RNA spiked in. Documented subset: FACS-sorted CD8+CD4-CCR7+CD45RA+ naive T cells. The receptor was derived from a human donor in good health. Some libraries in this study had Jurkat cell RNA spiked in. Here the CDR3 DNA reads TGTGCCAGCAGTTTATACCCCCTTAACCAAGAGACCCAGTACTTC. Protein product: CASSLYPLNQETQYF.